The entry that follows covers one T cell receptor beta chain sequence. What it recognizes is unknown. This specimen comes from a study of human thymus T cells. Assay used: immunoSEQ multiplex PCR; TCRdb lists only in-frame clones, some missing. Found here are 45,000 to 75,000 clones, approximately 95% of them singletons; the top ten hold less than 7%. Healthy Finnish infants undergoing corrective surgery for congenital heart defects were used as donors. CDR1 MNHEY and CDR2 SMNVEV come from the germline V gene (reference sequence). The CDR3 loop spans 12 amino acids. Trimming left V 2 bases short and J 6 bases short, with 4 bases between. Study-level results: Both thymic and peripheral blood repertoires showed apparently biased V and J usage.

The clonotype comes from a boy younger than two with a congenital heart defect but otherwise immunologically healthy. Specimen: blood. The J gene is TRBJ2-2, the V gene TRBV27; D is undetermined. This CDR3 is CASSLRSGELFF. The CDR3 DNA reads as TGTGCCAGCAGTTTAAGGTCCGGGGAGCTGTTTTTT.